The 11 T cell receptor beta chains presented below share a single source sample, sequenced in a study of early T cells in non-severe SARS-CoV-2 infection. TCRdb fed the 5' RACE reads into MiXCR, producing one record per CDR3 protein. The sample carries 80,000 to 95,000 distinct CDR3 sequences, approximately 15% recorded once. The sample here was whole blood, taken at baseline. The receptors shown here come from an adult who was a healthcare worker with PCR-confirmed SARS-CoV-2 infection or an uninfected control (not recorded which).

This clonotype has ten or more counts. The CDR3 reads CASSPRDRATDTQYF. In DNA, the CDR3 is TGTGCCAGCTCACCCCGGGACAGGGCCACAGATACGCAGTATTTT. The gene calls are TRBV18 and TRBJ2-3, with 9 bases lining up with TRBD1. CDR1 is KGHSH, CDR2 LQKENI, per germline. There are 15 residues in the CDR3. V gave up 3 bases and J gave up 2 bases; unmatched junction bases: 3.

V is TRBV9 and J is TRBJ2-3; 14 bases align to TRBD2. This CDR3 has 17 residues. Germline assignment: CDR1 SGDLS and CDR2 YYNGEE. V was clipped by 3 bases and J by 4 bases; unmatched bases: 7. The CDR3 reads CASSARGLAGAPDTQYF. CDR3 nucleotide sequence: TGTGCCAGCAGCGCTAGGGGACTAGCGGGAGCCCCAGATACGCAGTATTTT.

The rearrangement joins TRBV11-2 to TRBJ2-3, with 8 positions matching TRBD2. The J segment lost 5 bases and the V segment lost 4 bases, leaving 8 bases of the junction unmatched. Germline-derived CDR1 and CDR2 are SGHAT and FQNNGV. CDR3 length: 15 amino acids. CDR3 bases: TGTGCCAGCAGCTCCGGGAGGGTGGAAGGAGATACGCAGTATTTT. Protein: CASSSGRVEGDTQYF.

This clonotype was recorded a few times. This chain joins TRBV28 and TRBJ2-5; D remains unclear. Germline-derived CDR1 and CDR2 are MDHEN and SYDVKM. The CDR3 has 15 amino acids. Trimming stripped 6 bases from V and 3 bases from J, with 17 bases between. In DNA form, the CDR3 reads TGTGCCAGCAGCCCTTCCCCCGAGACGGAAGAGACCCAGTACTTC. Residues: CASSPSPETEETQYF.

This clonotype was counted a few times. The gene calls are TRBV6-6 and TRBJ2-1; 9 bases match TRBD2. J gave up 0 bases and V 5 bases, and 5 bases lay outside the gene matches. The CDR3 spans 16 residues. Germline V gene lookup returns CDR1 MNHNY and CDR2 SVGAGI (reference sequence). The CDR3 region has the DNA TGTGCCAGCAGTAGGAGCGGGGGGAGCTCCTACAATGAGCAGTTCTTC. Translating gives CASSRSGGSSYNEQFF.

This clonotype was detected ten times or more. The genes are TRBV12-3 or TRBV12-4 and TRBJ2-2; the match to TRBD1 covers 8 bases. The CDR3 has 15 residues. Trimming took 6 bases from V and 6 from J; bases not matched to a gene: 9. The CDR3 DNA reads TGTGCCAGCAGCCCCGGGACAGGATGGTCCGGGGAGCTGTTTTTT. This gives the protein CASSPGTGWSGELFF.

This clonotype has just a few counts. The J gene is TRBJ1-2, the V gene TRBV12-3 or TRBV12-4; a possible D gene is TRBD1 (5 bases). The CDR3 runs 16 residues. Trimming stripped 6 bases from V and 0 bases from J, with 17 bases between. DNA of the CDR3: TGTGCCAGCAGCTCGGGACGGCCTCTAGCTAACTATGGCTACACCTTC. Protein: CASSSGRPLANYGYTF.

This clonotype was seen only a few times. The V gene is TRBV7-8, the J gene TRBJ2-3; D remains unclear. V lost 0 bases to trimming and J lost 2 bases, with 6 bases between them. CDR3 length: 14 amino acids. Germline loops: CDR1 SGHVS, CDR2 FQNEAQ. The CDR3 region is CASSLADLTDTQYF. The DNA for the CDR3 is TGTGCCAGCAGCTTAGCGGACCTCACAGATACGCAGTATTTT.

This clonotype has only a few counts. This chain connects TRBV3-1 to TRBJ2-1; possibly TRBD2 for D (6 bases). This CDR3 is 14 amino acids long. Germline V gene lookup returns CDR1 LGHDT and CDR2 YNNKEL (reference sequence). V was trimmed by 4 bases and J by 5 bases, leaving 12 bases between them. DNA for the CDR3: TGTGCCAGCAGCCCCTTTGCGGGAAACAATGAGCAGTTCTTC. This codes for CASSPFAGNNEQFF.

This clonotype showed up just a few times. The V gene is TRBV28, the J gene TRBJ1-2; perhaps TRBD1 as D (6 bases). Germline lookup yields CDR1 MDHEN and CDR2 SYDVKM. The CDR3 is 14 amino acids. V was cut by 4 bases and J by 4 bases, with 13 bases left in between. The CDR3 DNA reads as TGTGCCAGCAGTTCACCGGGACAAGTCTATGGCTACACCTTC. Protein: CASSSPGQVYGYTF.

This clonotype was counted ten times or more. V usage is TRBV29-1 and J usage is TRBJ2-7; no definite D call. CDR1 and CDR2 from the germline V gene are SQVTM and ANQGSEA. The CDR3 loop spans 11 amino acids. Trimming left V 4 bases short and J 3 bases short, with 7 bases between. The CDR3 bases are TGCAGCGTTGGGACGGACTACGAGCAGTACTTC. It yields the protein CSVGTDYEQYF.